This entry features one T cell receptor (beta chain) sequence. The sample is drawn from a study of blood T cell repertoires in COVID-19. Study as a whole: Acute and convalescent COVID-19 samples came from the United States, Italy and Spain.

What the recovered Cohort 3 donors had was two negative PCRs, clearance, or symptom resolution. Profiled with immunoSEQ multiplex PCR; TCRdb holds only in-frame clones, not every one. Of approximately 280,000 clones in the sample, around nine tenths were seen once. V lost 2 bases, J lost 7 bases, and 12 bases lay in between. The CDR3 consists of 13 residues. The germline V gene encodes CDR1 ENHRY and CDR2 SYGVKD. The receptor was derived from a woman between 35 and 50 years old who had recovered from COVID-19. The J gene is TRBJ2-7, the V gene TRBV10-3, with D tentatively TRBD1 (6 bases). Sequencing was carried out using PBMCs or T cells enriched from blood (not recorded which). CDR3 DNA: TGTGCCATCAGTGAGGGGCAGGGGTATGAGCAGTACTTC. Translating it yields CAISEGQGYEQYF.